Below are 22 T cell receptor beta chains sequenced from a single sample in a study of human T cells and chemical hapten exposure. Time point: patch test 3, about 24 weeks after DPC sensitization. Treatment of the sample: therapeutic diphenylcyclopropenone sensitization with weekly scalp DPC. TCRdb re-called the RACE reads through MiXCR, storing one row per CDR3 protein. Found here are about 64,000 distinct CDR3 sequences, 8% to 13% of them singletons; the top ten hold 2% to 3%. Sequencing used whole blood, obtained in connection with sensitization to the hapten diphenylcyclopropenone (DPC). These receptors came from a woman aged 25 to 39 with alopecia areata. Some clones in this sample may be carry-over from other donors' samples.

There are many counts of this clonotype. This rearrangement joins TRBV18 to TRBJ1-1; TRBD1 matches 7 bases. With 2 bases clipped from V and 1 base from J, the junction kept 7 bases outside the gene matches. This CDR3 has 16 residues. Germline CDR1 KGHSH, CDR2 LQKENI. The CDR3: CASSPGQGGKNTEAFF. The CDR3 DNA is TGTGCCAGCTCACCAGGGCAGGGGGGTAAGAACACTGAAGCTTTCTTT.

The sample holds many counts of this clonotype. The chain carries TRBV6-5 and TRBJ1-2; tentatively, D is TRBD1 (5 bases). V was shortened by 3 bases and J by 7 bases, with 12 bases between the two germline ends. CDR1 is MNHEY and CDR2 is SVGAGI in the germline V gene. The CDR3 extends over 13 amino acids. The CDR3, as DNA: TGTGCCAGCAGTTATACATTTGGGGCTGGCTACACCTTC. Protein product: CASSYTFGAGYTF.

The chain couples TRBV7-2 to TRBJ1-5, with D uncertain. Trimming left V 5 bases short and J 3 bases short, with 14 bases between. CDR3 length equals 15 residues. The germline V gene has CDR1 SGHTA and CDR2 FQGNSA. Written as DNA, the CDR3 is TGTGCCAGCAGCCTTAGTAGTGGGCACAATCAGCCCCAGCATTTT. This sequence encodes CASSLSSGHNQPQHF.

A few counts support this clonotype. The rearrangement links TRBV28 to TRBJ2-6; TRBD1 is a possible D gene (5 bases). This CDR3 region has 15 residues. Germline CDR1 is MDHEN and CDR2 is SYDVKM. Trimming stripped 3 bases from V and 2 bases from J, with 8 bases between. The CDR3 DNA reads as TGTGCCAGCAGTTTGGCAGGGACTGGGGCCAACGTCCTGACTTTC. It encodes CASSLAGTGANVLTF.

The rearrangement joins TRBV3-2 to TRBJ2-3; the D call in the table, TRBD1, was not verified against the DNA. TRBV3-2 has pseudogene status. The CDR3 is made up of 19 amino acids. CDR3 DNA: TGTGCCAGCAGCCTGAATTGGTTGCGGGGGGCTAAACCGGCAGATACGCAGTATTTT. This translates into CASSLNWLRGAKPADTQYF.

The chain recombines TRBV14 with TRBJ2-3; no clear D gene. The V end was cut by 0 bases, the J end by 4 bases, with 11 bases between. CDR3 size: 15 residues. Germline lookup yields CDR1 SGHDN and CDR2 FVKESK. CDR3 in DNA: TGTGCCAGCAGCCAAGAACTGTTACTCTCAGATACGCAGTATTTT. It yields the protein CASSQELLLSDTQYF. Supplemented by reference TRBV14 and TRBJ2-3, the full variable domain reads EAGVTQFPSHSVIEKGQTVTLRCDPISGHDNLYWYRRVMGKEIKFLLHFVKESKQDESGMPNNRFLAERTGGTYSTLKVQPAELEDSGVYFCASSQELLLSDTQYFGPGTRLTVL.

The chain is built from TRBV7-2 and TRBJ1-2; the D is unclear. V lost 5 bases and J lost 5, with 12 bases in between. CDR3 length: 13 residues. The germline CDR1 and CDR2 sequences are SGHTA and FQGNSA. CDR3 amino acids: CASSTYTAYGYTF. CDR3 coding DNA: TGTGCCAGCAGCACGTACACAGCATATGGCTACACCTTC.

A note on this clonotype: Compared with germline, one end of the junction differs, possibly owing to a read error. The V gene is TRBV28, the J gene TRBJ1-5; no clear D. The CDR3 has 14 amino acids. Looked up from germline, CDR1 is MDHEN and CDR2 is SYDVKM. CDR3 DNA: TGTGCCAGCAGTTTATCCGGTAGCTATCAGCCCCAGCATTTT. Its protein product is CASSLSGSYQPQHF.

This clonotype was seen ten or more times. This chain connects TRBV27 to TRBJ1-1; D is undetermined. Trimming took 3 bases from V and 1 from J, leaving 6 bases between them. Germline V lookup: CDR1 MNHEY, CDR2 SMNVEV (reference sequence). The CDR3 is 13 amino acids. DNA for the CDR3: TGTGCCAGCAGTTTTGTAGGGAACACTGAAGCTTTCTTT. It encodes CASSFVGNTEAFF.

As regards this clonotype: One junction end disagrees with the germline gene, perhaps due to a read error. CDR3 loop: CASSSPRSQGGYGYTF. As DNA, the CDR3 is TGTGCTAGCAGCTCCCCTAGATCACAGGGCGGCTATGGCTACACCTTC. The rearrangement links TRBV7-7 to TRBJ1-2, with TRBD1 as a possible D gene (6 bases). The CDR3 spans 16 residues. CDR1 is SSHAT, CDR2 FNYEAQ, per germline (reference sequence).

The CDR3 protein is CASSFQGARSNTF. For the CDR3, the DNA is TGTGCCAGCAGTTTCCAGGGGGCGCGTAGTAACACCTTC. The chain joins TRBV28 to TRBJ1-2, with 8 positions matching TRBD1. V lost 3 bases and J lost 12; bases outside the gene matches: 9. Per germline, CDR1 MDHEN and CDR2 SYDVKM. CDR3 length: 13 amino acids.

Turning to this clonotype: Without the conserved terminal phenylalanine or tryptophan, this CDR3 likely stems from a read error. The chain carries TRBV7-2 and TRBJ1-3; D is uncertain. V was pared by 0 bases and J by 0 bases, with 9 bases between. The CDR3 spans 16 residues. The V gene's germline CDR1 is SGHTA and CDR2 FQGNSA. The CDR3 DNA reads TGTGCCAGCAGCTTAGCGATGGCAGACTCTGGAAACACCATATATCTT. It is translated as CASSLAMADSGNTIYL.

This clonotype turned up a few times. This chain uses TRBV29-1 with TRBJ2-7, with 7 bases identical to TRBD2. The length of the CDR3 is 14 residues. Germline CDR1 SQVTM, CDR2 ANQGSEA. V trimming: 0 bases; J trimming: 5 bases; junction bases outside the gene matches: 7. The DNA of the CDR3 is TGCAGCGTTGAAGATTACAGTCGGGGGGACGAGCAGTACTTC. Translated, it gives CSVEDYSRGDEQYF.

The sample holds a few counts of this clonotype. V gene TRBV4-3 combines with J gene TRBJ1-4; tentatively, D is TRBD1 (5 bases). The germline V gene encodes CDR1 LGHNA and CDR2 YSLEER. This CDR3 has 15 residues. With 0 bases removed from V and 6 bases from J, the gap between germline ends came to 11 bases. The CDR3 DNA is TGCGCCAGCAGCCAAGATGGGGGGTTGGATGAAAAACTGTTTTTT. Encoded protein: CASSQDGGLDEKLFF.

This clonotype was counted between two and nine times. The CDR3 sequence: CSAPGLAGGGPDTQYF. The CDR3 region has the DNA TGCAGTGCCCCAGGCCTAGCGGGAGGGGGCCCAGATACGCAGTATTTT. V gene TRBV20-1 combines with J gene TRBJ2-3; 12 bases are shared with TRBD2. V lost 6 bases and J lost 4; bases outside the gene matches: 11. In germline, CDR1 is DFQATT, CDR2 SNEGSKA (reference sequence). The CDR3 consists of 16 residues.

The V call is TRBV4-2, the J call TRBJ2-7; D is undetermined. V lost 0 bases, J lost 0 bases, and 12 bases lay in between. The CDR3 has 16 residues. Germline V gene sequence: CDR1 LGHNA, CDR2 YNFKEQ. The CDR3 spells CASSQEESARSYEQYF. The DNA for the CDR3 is TGTGCCAGCAGCCAAGAGGAGAGCGCCCGCTCCTACGAGCAGTACTTC.

This clonotype was observed a few times. The V call is TRBV29-1, the J call TRBJ2-5, with 10 bases lining up with TRBD2. This CDR3 region has 12 residues. Germline CDR1 reads SQVTM; CDR2 reads ANQGSEA. V was pared by 7 bases and J by 1 base, with 0 bases of the junction left unmatched. The CDR3, as DNA: TGCAGCGGGACTAGCGGCCAAGAGACCCAGTACTTC. Protein product: CSGTSGQETQYF.

The chain links TRBV12-3 or TRBV12-4 to TRBJ1-2; D gene ambiguous. CDR3 size: 10 residues. Trimming pared 5 bases from V and 8 bases from J, leaving 6 bases between. The CDR3 DNA sequence: TGTGCCAGCAGTCGTAGGGGCTACACCTTC. Protein: CASSRRGYTF.

The chain has TRBV12-3 or TRBV12-4 and TRBJ1-1; D is unclear. This CDR3 is built from 11 residues. V lost 3 bases and J 3 bases, leaving 2 bases between the germline ends. The CDR3 DNA reads as TGTGCCAGCAGTTTTGACACTGAAGCTTTCTTT. Translation gives CASSFDTEAFF.

The chain carries TRBV20-1 and TRBJ1-1, with D maybe TRBD1 (5 bases). Trimming pared 4 bases from V and 4 bases from J, leaving 13 bases between. This CDR3 has 13 residues. CDR1 and CDR2 (germline): DFQATT, SNEGSKA (reference sequence). The DNA for the CDR3 is TGCAGTGCTAAGACGGGGGGAGGCACTGAAGCTTTCTTT. It codes for CSAKTGGGTEAFF.

The table lists this clonotype with many counts. Written as DNA, the CDR3 is TGTGCCAGCAGCTTACCCCGGGGCGAGCTGTTTTTT. This encodes CASSLPRGELFF. The genes are TRBV7-2 and TRBJ2-2, with D possibly called TRBD1 or TRBD2 (5 bases each). The CDR3 totals 12 residues. Germline V gives CDR1 SGHTA, CDR2 FQGNSA. The V and J ends lost 2 bases and 11 bases respectively, with 9 bases between them.

In this sample, this clonotype turned up many times. DNA for the CDR3: TGTGCCAGCAGCCGGGGACTAGCGGATGAGCAGTTCTTC. It is translated as CASSRGLADEQFF. The genes are TRBV7-2 and TRBJ2-1, with 11 bases matching TRBD2. Germline CDR1 SGHTA, CDR2 FQGNSA. The trim removed 5 bases at V and 8 bases at J, leaving 2 bases unmatched. The CDR3 runs 13 residues.